These 9 T cell receptor beta chains came from one sample sequenced in a study of beta chain features in type 1 diabetes. Whole-study findings and limits: For Type 1 diabetes patients, all four CD4+ subsets carried TCRB CDR3s that were moderately but significantly shorter.

Reverse transcribing all isolated RNA meant expressed TCRB transcripts were sequenced. Sequencing was performed with immunoSEQ multiplex PCR; in TCRdb, only in-frame clones are kept and a portion is missing. The table lists about 390,000 clones, 9.6% of them singletons. Their antigens are not known. The sequenced material came from central memory CD4+ T cells from blood. These receptors all come from a man aged 25 to 40 with type 1 diabetes.

The chain is built from TRBV11-2 and TRBJ1-2, with D possibly matching TRBD1 (5 bases). The CDR3 covers 13 residues. Looked up from germline, CDR1 is SGHAT and CDR2 is FQNNGV. Trimming cost V 5 bases and J 8 bases, with 15 bases left between them. This CDR3 reads CASSPHLRDGYTF. In DNA, the CDR3 is TGTGCCAGCAGCCCTCACCTCAGGGACGGCTACACCTTC.

This clone was counted many times. V usage is TRBV7-9 and J usage is TRBJ2-5, with TRBD1 as a possible D gene (6 bases). The CDR3 consists of 15 residues. The ends were cut back, 5 bases at V and 2 bases at J, with 15 bases in the middle. Germline V gives CDR1 SEHNR, CDR2 FQNEAQ (reference sequence). Here the CDR3 DNA reads TGTGCCAGCAGCCCACGACAGGTGGGTCAAGAGACCCAGTACTTC. Amino acids: CASSPRQVGQETQYF.

The sample holds a few counts of this clone. The chain couples TRBV28 to TRBJ1-1, with TRBD1 identical over 7 bases. The germline V gene has CDR1 MDHEN and CDR2 SYDVKM. J was trimmed by 1 base and V by 1 base; bases with no gene match: 9. The CDR3 contains 17 residues. The CDR3 bases are TGTGCCAGCAGTTTATTAGGGACAGCGGTGTCGAACACTGAAGCTTTCTTT. This translates into CASSLLGTAVSNTEAFF.

This chain connects TRBV11-2 to TRBJ2-5; weak D call: TRBD2 (5 bases). This CDR3 has 15 residues. The germline V and J ends were trimmed by 3 bases and 2 bases, with 13 bases remaining between them. Germline V lookup: CDR1 SGHAT, CDR2 FQNNGV. CDR3 in DNA: TGTGCCAGCAGCTTTGGAGGCACCCGACAAGAGACCCAGTACTTC. Its protein is CASSFGGTRQETQYF.

The chain links TRBV2 to TRBJ1-1, with unresolved D. This CDR3 has 13 amino acids. Trimming pared 5 bases from V and 3 bases from J, leaving 10 bases between. The germline V gene has CDR1 SNHLY and CDR2 FYNNEI. CDR3 region: CASSLFEDTEAFF. CDR3 DNA: TGTGCCAGCAGTCTCTTCGAGGACACTGAAGCTTTCTTT.

In this sample, this clone turned up many times. The CDR3 nucleotides read TGTGCCAGCAGCTATCCCTCCGGGACAGGGAAACACGAGCAGTACTTC. Translation gives CASSYPSGTGKHEQYF. J is TRBJ2-7 and V is TRBV28, with 9 bases aligning to TRBD1. J lost 5 bases, V lost 6 bases, and 14 bases had no gene match. Germline CDR1 is MDHEN and CDR2 is SYDVKM. The CDR3 has 16 amino acids.

This clone was counted a few times. J is TRBJ2-3 and V is TRBV15; 7 bases are a match to TRBD2. CDR1 and CDR2 from the germline V gene are LNHNV and YYDKDF (reference sequence). CDR3 length: 13 residues. Trimming cost V 8 bases and J 1 base; bases outside gene matches: 3. The CDR3: CATGRAGTDTQYF. The CDR3 DNA is TGTGCCACCGGGAGGGCTGGCACAGATACGCAGTATTTT. Complete variable domain (other parts from reference TRBV15 and TRBJ2-3): DAMVIQNPRYQVTQFGKPVTLSCSQTLNHNVMYWYQQKSSQAPKLLFHYYDKDFNNEADTPDNFQSRRPNTSFCFLDIRSPGLGDTAMYLCATGRAGTDTQYFGPGTRLTVL.

J is TRBJ2-7 and V is TRBV13, with 7 bases matching TRBD1. This CDR3 contains 18 residues. V was pared by 5 bases and J by 0 bases, with 16 bases of the junction left unmatched. The germline V gene has CDR1 PRHDT and CDR2 FYEKMQ (reference sequence). CDR3 residues: CASSQTLLGQIDSYEQYF. DNA of the CDR3: TGTGCCAGCAGCCAAACTCTACTGGGACAGATAGACTCCTACGAGCAGTACTTC.

This clone was picked up a small number of times. J is TRBJ2-1 and V is TRBV19; 11 bases map to TRBD2. Trimming at V came to 5 bases and at J to 3 bases, leaving 3 bases not matched to a gene. Germline CDR1 and CDR2: LNHDA and SQIVND (reference sequence). The CDR3 length is 15 residues. CDR3: CASSVTSGVYNEQFF. As DNA, the CDR3 is TGTGCCAGTAGTGTGACTAGCGGGGTCTACAATGAGCAGTTCTTC.